The sequence of this T cell receptor (beta chain) was determined in a study of blood T cell repertoires in COVID-19. Study information: Both acute and convalescent COVID-19 samples were obtained from the United States, Italy and Spain.

Assay: immunoSEQ multiplex PCR; the TCRdb copy retains only in-frame clones and omits some. The profile shows roughly 230,000 clones, roughly 86% of them singletons. Per the germline V gene, CDR1 is SGHAT and CDR2 is FQNNGV. CDR3 length: 14 residues. V lost 7 bases, J lost 1 base, and 13 bases lay in between. This sequence was found in a man aged 45-65 years with acute or convalescent COVID-19. Sequencing input: peripheral blood. This chain links TRBV11-2 with TRBJ1-1; D is unclear. This chain's CDR3 is CASKSGLSNTEAFF. The CDR3, as DNA: TGTGCCAGCAAAAGCGGACTTTCGAACACTGAAGCTTTCTTT. Looking up the rest from reference TRBV11-2 and TRBJ1-1 gives the full variable domain: EAGVAQSPRYKIIEKRQSVAFWCNPISGHATLYWYQQILGQGPKLLIQFQNNGVVDDSQLPKDRFSAERLKGVDSTLKIQPAKLEDSAVYLCASKSGLSNTEAFFGQGTRLTVV.